The 31 T cell receptor beta chains reported below all come from one sample, sequenced in a study of cytomegalovirus exposure and HLA in healthy donors. This PCR relied on a set of 60 Vbeta primers and 13 Jbeta primers. Assay: immunoSEQ multiplex PCR; the TCRdb copy retains only in-frame clones and omits some. The sample lists 150,000 to 200,000 clones; about four fifths were seen once. Sequenced: PBMCs. The receptor source for this set is a woman between 50 and 59 years old in good health and CMV-seronegative.

Only one count was recorded for this clone. V gene TRBV11-2 combines with J gene TRBJ2-5; 12 bases are shared with TRBD2. J gave up 2 bases and V 5 bases, and 9 bases lay outside the gene matches. The CDR3 loop spans 17 amino acids. Looked up from germline, CDR1 is SGHAT and CDR2 is FQNNGV. CDR3 in amino acids: CASSPGTSGLPQETQYF. The CDR3 nucleotides read TGTGCCAGCAGCCCCGGGACTAGCGGGCTGCCTCAAGAGACCCAGTACTTC.

This sequence joins TRBV6-1 and TRBJ2-2, with a weak D call TRBD1 (5 bases). Germline CDR1 is MNHNS and CDR2 is SASEGT. CDR3 length: 17 residues. V was shortened by 0 bases and J by 6 bases, with 17 bases between the two germline ends. In DNA form, the CDR3 reads TGTGCCAGCAGTGAAGCGTTTCCCAGGGAACGCGCCGGGGAGCTGTTTTTT. This translates into CASSEAFPRERAGELFF.

The chain joins TRBV5-5 to TRBJ2-7; the D gene is possibly TRBD2 (6 bases). The CDR3 has 15 amino acids. Trimming removed 4 bases from V and 4 bases from J, with 18 bases in between. Germline V gene lookup returns CDR1 SGHKS and CDR2 YYEKEE (reference sequence). The CDR3 coding sequence is TGTGCCAGCAGCGGGGTAGCGGACATAATGTACGAGCAGTACTTC. It yields the protein CASSGVADIMYEQYF.

The gene calls are TRBV6-4 and TRBJ2-5; D unresolved. Germline V gene data show CDR1 as MRHNA and CDR2 as SNTAGT. This CDR3 spans 13 amino acids. V was trimmed by 4 bases and J by 4 bases, leaving 10 bases between them. The CDR3 loop reads CASSVRIGETQYF. CDR3 nucleotides: TGTGCCAGCAGTGTTAGAATCGGAGAGACCCAGTACTTC.

The chain uses TRBV11-2 and TRBJ2-1; 7 bases agree with TRBD1. With 3 bases clipped from V and 9 bases from J, the junction kept 5 bases outside the gene matches. Germline-derived CDR1 and CDR2 are SGHAT and FQNNGV. This CDR3 contains 13 residues. The CDR3 sequence: CASSLGPGGEQFF. The CDR3 DNA reads TGTGCCAGCAGCTTGGGGCCAGGGGGTGAGCAGTTCTTC.

The chain uses TRBV6-1 and TRBJ2-7; TRBD1 might be the D (6 bases). CDR1 is MNHNS, CDR2 SASEGT, per germline. The CDR3 totals 15 residues. The V and J ends lost 2 bases and 2 bases respectively, with 13 bases between them. As DNA, the CDR3 is TGTGCCAGCAGTGAAAATGGCAGGGGCCCCTACGAGCAGTACTTC. It specifies CASSENGRGPYEQYF.

The CDR3 sequence: CASSRLAGYEQYF. The CDR3 DNA reads TGCGCCAGCAGTCGGCTAGCGGGATACGAGCAGTACTTC. The chain is built from TRBV4-1 and TRBJ2-5, with 9 bases identical to TRBD2. With the DNA end fitting TRBJ2-7 better, the J assignment may be wrong. Germline V lookup: CDR1 MGHRA, CDR2 YSYEKL. This CDR3 is 13 amino acids long.

As for this clone: Compared with germline, one end of the junction differs, possibly owing to a read error. The V and J genes are TRBV5-1 and TRBJ2-2, with TRBD1 identical over 9 bases. This CDR3 has 15 amino acids. Germline CDR1 and CDR2: SGHRS and YFSETQ. The CDR3 coding sequence is TGCGCCGGCAGCTTGGACAGGGGCGACACCGGGGAGCTGTTTTTT. Protein sequence: CAGSLDRGDTGELFF.

This clone was detected only once. CDR3 sequence: CASSLREQFF. The CDR3 DNA reads as TGTGCCAGCAGTTTACGGGAGCAGTTCTTC. The chain carries TRBV28 and TRBJ2-1; no clear D. With 2 bases removed from V and 10 bases from J, the gap between germline ends came to 3 bases. Germline CDR1 is MDHEN and CDR2 is SYDVKM. CDR3 size: 10 residues.

The chain joins TRBV18 to TRBJ1-5, with 10 bases matching TRBD1. The CDR3 contains 14 residues. Unmatched junction bases numbered 0, after V lost 2 bases and J lost 5 bases. Germline-derived CDR1 and CDR2 are KGHSH and LQKENI. CDR3 DNA: TGTGCCAGCTCACCAGGGACAGGGGATCAGCCCCAGCATTTT. It translates to CASSPGTGDQPQHF.

V gene TRBV19 combines with J gene TRBJ1-5; no firm D call. Germline CDR1 and CDR2: LNHDA and SQIVND (reference sequence). V lost 4 bases and J lost 4, with 11 bases in between. There are 14 residues in the CDR3. The CDR3 spells CASSRQAYNQPQHF. CDR3 bases: TGTGCCAGTAGTAGGCAGGCTTATAATCAGCCCCAGCATTTT.

The rearrangement joins TRBV28 to TRBJ1-3; 7 bases match TRBD1. Trimming cost V 9 bases and J 2 bases; bases outside gene matches: 7. The CDR3 is made up of 14 amino acids. From germline, CDR1 is MDHEN and CDR2 SYDVKM. CDR3 sequence (DNA): TGTGCCAGTACAGGGGTTTTCACTGGAAACACCATATATTTT. This translates into CASTGVFTGNTIYF.

The chain carries TRBV7-6 and TRBJ2-5; D not certain. The J call may be incorrect, as the DNA end agrees better with TRBJ2-7. From germline, CDR1 is SGHVS and CDR2 FNYEAQ. The CDR3 contains 11 residues. DNA for the CDR3: TGTGCCAGCAGCTCAGACTACGAGCAGTACTTC. This gives the protein CASSSDYEQYF.

The table lists this clone with a few counts. J is TRBJ2-3 and V is TRBV5-1; the match to TRBD2 covers 10 bases. Germline trimming cut 5 bases from V and 1 base from J; bases unmatched to any gene: 13. Germline-derived CDR1 and CDR2 are SGHRS and YFSETQ. The CDR3 extends over 18 amino acids. The CDR3 bases are TGCGCCAGCAGGACCAGACTAGCGGGCCAAAGGGGCACAGATACGCAGTATTTT. Translating gives CASRTRLAGQRGTDTQYF.

The chain combines TRBV5-4 with TRBJ2-7, with TRBD2 identical over 10 bases. V lost 0 bases, J lost 2 bases, and 2 bases stayed unmatched. This CDR3 has 15 amino acids. Germline V gene lookup returns CDR1 SGHNT and CDR2 YYREEE (reference sequence). CDR3 loop: CASSLELAGPYEQYF. In DNA, the CDR3 is TGTGCCAGCAGCTTGGAACTAGCGGGGCCCTACGAGCAGTACTTC. Full variable domain (remainder filled in from reference TRBV5-4 and TRBJ2-7): ETGVTQSPTHLIKTRGQQVTLRCSSQSGHNTVSWYQQALGQGPQFIFQYYREEENGRGNFPPRFSGLQFPNYSSELNVNALELDDSALYLCASSLELAGPYEQYFGPGTRLTVT.

V is TRBV11-2 and J is TRBJ2-7; the match to TRBD2 covers 9 bases. The CDR3 runs 16 residues. Germline CDR1 SGHAT, CDR2 FQNNGV. With 4 bases clipped from V and 2 bases from J, the junction kept 9 bases outside the gene matches. In nucleotides, the CDR3 is TGTGCCAGCAGCTCAGCTCCGGGACTAGCCGCCTACGAGCAGTACTTC. Translated: CASSSAPGLAAYEQYF.

The rearrangement links TRBV2 to TRBJ2-5, with 7 nucleotides matching TRBD2. Looked up from germline, CDR1 is SNHLY and CDR2 is FYNNEI. Unmatched junction bases numbered 10, after V lost 4 bases and J lost 5 bases. This CDR3 spans 15 amino acids. CDR3: CASSARGRARETQYF. In DNA, the CDR3 is TGTGCCAGCAGTGCGCGTGGGAGGGCACGCGAGACCCAGTACTTC.

The chain employs TRBV7-8 and TRBJ2-1; 7 nucleotides line up with TRBD2. Trimming took 5 bases from V and 12 from J; bases not matched to a gene: 7. In germline, CDR1 is SGHVS, CDR2 FQNEAQ. This CDR3 is 12 amino acids long. The CDR3 loop is CASSPPGRVQFF. In DNA, the CDR3 is TGTGCCAGCAGCCCCCCAGGGAGGGTGCAGTTCTTC. The variable domain in full, with the rest retrieved from reference TRBV7-8 and TRBJ2-1, is GAGVSQSPRYKVAKRGQDVALRCDPISGHVSLFWYQQALGQGPEFLTYFQNEAQLDKSGLPSDRFFAERPEGSVSTLKIQRTQQEDSAVYLCASSPPGRVQFFGPGTRLTVL.

The chain carries TRBV28 and TRBJ1-4, with TRBD1 matching 12 bases. Germline assignment: CDR1 MDHEN and CDR2 SYDVKM. Trimming took 6 bases from V and 8 from J; bases not matched to a gene: 13. The CDR3 loop spans 17 amino acids. CDR3 protein: CASSQTPGTGGDEKLFF. DNA for the CDR3: TGTGCCAGCAGCCAGACCCCCGGGACAGGGGGCGACGAAAAACTGTTTTTT.

The rearrangement joins TRBV18 to TRBJ2-6; D not certain. The CDR3 loop spans 17 amino acids. The V and J ends lost 4 bases and 0 bases respectively, with 13 bases between them. The germline V gene encodes CDR1 KGHSH and CDR2 LQKENI. The CDR3: CASSQSTGSSGANVLTF. The CDR3 nucleotides read TGTGCCAGCTCACAATCCACGGGTTCCTCTGGGGCCAACGTCCTGACTTTC. The entire variable domain, with the rest obtained from reference TRBV18 and TRBJ2-6, is as follows: NAGVMQNPRHLVRRRGQEARLRCSPMKGHSHVYWYRQLPEEGLKFMVYLQKENIIDESGMPKERFSAEFPKEGPSILRIQQVVRGDSAAYFCASSQSTGSSGANVLTFGAGSRLTVL.

CDR3 residues: CASSVPTPSGLLYEQYF. Written as DNA, the CDR3 is TGTGCCAGCAGTGTCCCCACACCCTCAGGGCTTTTATACGAGCAGTACTTC. The chain has TRBV27 and TRBJ2-7; the D gene is possibly TRBD1 (5 bases). With 5 bases removed from V and 4 bases from J, the gap between germline ends came to 24 bases. Germline V gene sequence: CDR1 MNHEY, CDR2 SMNVEV (reference sequence). The CDR3 has 17 amino acids.

This clone has only one observation. The V gene is TRBV7-9, the J gene TRBJ2-1, with 11 nucleotides matching TRBD2. J lost 0 bases, V lost 6 bases, and 13 bases had no gene match. Germline lookup yields CDR1 SEHNR and CDR2 FQNEAQ (reference sequence). The CDR3 spans 19 residues. Written as DNA, the CDR3 is TGTGCCAGCAGACTCCAACTAGCGGGAGTATCGTCCTCCTACAATGAGCAGTTCTTC. Translation gives CASRLQLAGVSSSYNEQFF.

J is TRBJ2-4 and V is TRBV14; maybe TRBD2 (7 bases). Germline CDR1 reads SGHDN; CDR2 reads FVKESK. V was pared by 2 bases and J by 8 bases, with 22 bases between. This CDR3 has 17 residues. The CDR3 DNA sequence: TGTGCCAGCAGCCAAAATTCCCGGGGGGCAGGGCGAGACATTCAGTACTTC. Its protein product is CASSQNSRGAGRDIQYF. The full variable domain, completed using reference TRBV14 and TRBJ2-4, is EAGVTQFPSHSVIEKGQTVTLRCDPISGHDNLYWYRRVMGKEIKFLLHFVKESKQDESGMPNNRFLAERTGGTYSTLKVQPAELEDSGVYFCASSQNSRGAGRDIQYFGAGTRLSVL.

The V call is TRBV27, the J call TRBJ2-7; D gene uncertain. This CDR3 region has 12 residues. Per germline, CDR1 MNHEY and CDR2 SMNVEV (reference sequence). V was clipped by 6 bases and J by 2 bases, with 8 bases between them. The CDR3 sequence is CASRSTTYEQYF. In DNA, the CDR3 is TGTGCCAGCAGGTCTACTACCTACGAGCAGTACTTC.

The rearrangement joins TRBV7-3 to TRBJ2-2; tentatively, D is TRBD1 (7 bases). V lost 2 bases to trimming and J lost 5 bases, with 24 bases between them. This CDR3 is 19 amino acids long. Germline values: CDR1 SGHTA, CDR2 FQGTGA. The CDR3 DNA sequence: TGTGCCAGCAGCTTATACGGGAGAAACCCCTCGACAGGGACCGGGGAGCTGTTTTTT. Protein product: CASSLYGRNPSTGTGELFF.

The chain joins TRBV28 to TRBJ2-7; 7 nucleotides agree with TRBD2. The CDR3 has 13 residues. CDR1 MDHEN and CDR2 SYDVKM come from the germline V gene. V shed 10 bases and J 3 bases; nucleotides not matched to a gene: 9. CDR3 in DNA: TGTGCCACCACAACGGGGGGATACTACGAGCAGTACTTC. Protein: CATTTGGYYEQYF.

V and J are TRBV5-4 and TRBJ2-5, with 13 bases matching TRBD2. The V segment lost 3 bases and the J segment 5 bases; nucleotides outside the gene matches: 7. This CDR3 region has 16 residues. Germline values: CDR1 SGHNT, CDR2 YYREEE (reference sequence). The CDR3 loop is CASSSPGTSGMETQYF. Here the CDR3 DNA reads TGTGCCAGCAGCTCCCCCGGGACTAGCGGGATGGAGACCCAGTACTTC. Variable domain in full (rest from reference TRBV5-4 and TRBJ2-5): ETGVTQSPTHLIKTRGQQVTLRCSSQSGHNTVSWYQQALGQGPQFIFQYYREEENGRGNFPPRFSGLQFPNYSSELNVNALELDDSALYLCASSSPGTSGMETQYFGPGTRLLVL.

This chain joins TRBV5-1 and TRBJ2-5, with TRBD2 matching over 9 bases. This CDR3 contains 17 residues. CDR1 SGHRS and CDR2 YFSETQ come from the germline V gene. The J segment lost 5 bases and the V segment lost 0 bases, leaving 11 bases of the junction unmatched. The CDR3 DNA reads as TGCGCCAGCAGCTTGGCCAGGCTAGCGGGGACTCCCGAGACCCAGTACTTC. This translates into CASSLARLAGTPETQYF.

This clone has just one count. CDR3 bases: TGTGCCAGCAGCGGGCGGCTTAGGGAGGATGAGCAGTTCTTC. It codes for CASSGRLREDEQFF. This chain connects TRBV7-8 to TRBJ2-1, with D maybe TRBD2 (6 bases). V shed 5 bases and J shed 8 bases, with 16 bases lying between them. The CDR3 length is 14 residues. CDR1 and CDR2 (germline): SGHVS, FQNEAQ. Full variable domain (rest looked up from reference TRBV7-8 and TRBJ2-1): GAGVSQSPRYKVAKRGQDVALRCDPISGHVSLFWYQQALGQGPEFLTYFQNEAQLDKSGLPSDRFFAERPEGSVSTLKIQRTQQEDSAVYLCASSGRLREDEQFFGPGTRLTVL.

This chain connects TRBV10-3 to TRBJ2-5, with 7 bases aligning to TRBD1. Germline CDR1 reads ENHRY; CDR2 reads SYGVKD. V gave up 10 bases and J gave up 4 bases; unmatched junction bases: 6. The CDR3 has 12 residues. This CDR3 reads CASQQGTETQYF. The CDR3 DNA is TGTGCCAGCCAACAGGGGACAGAGACCCAGTACTTC.

This chain joins TRBV28 and TRBJ2-3, with D unresolved. Per germline, CDR1 MDHEN and CDR2 SYDVKM. V was cut by 4 bases and J by 5 bases, with 7 bases left in between. The CDR3 spans 12 residues. The CDR3 nucleotides read TGTGCCAGCAGTTCCCTAGTAGATACGCAGTATTTT. Its translation: CASSSLVDTQYF.